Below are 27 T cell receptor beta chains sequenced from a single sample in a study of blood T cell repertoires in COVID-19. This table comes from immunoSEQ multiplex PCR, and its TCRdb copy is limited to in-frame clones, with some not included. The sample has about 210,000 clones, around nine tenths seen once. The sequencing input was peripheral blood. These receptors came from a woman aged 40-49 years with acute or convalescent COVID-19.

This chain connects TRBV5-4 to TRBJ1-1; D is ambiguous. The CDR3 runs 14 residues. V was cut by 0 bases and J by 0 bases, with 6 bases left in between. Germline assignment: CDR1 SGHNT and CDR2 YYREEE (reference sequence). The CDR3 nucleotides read TGTGCCAGCAGCTTGGGCAGGTTGAACACTGAAGCTTTCTTT. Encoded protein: CASSLGRLNTEAFF.

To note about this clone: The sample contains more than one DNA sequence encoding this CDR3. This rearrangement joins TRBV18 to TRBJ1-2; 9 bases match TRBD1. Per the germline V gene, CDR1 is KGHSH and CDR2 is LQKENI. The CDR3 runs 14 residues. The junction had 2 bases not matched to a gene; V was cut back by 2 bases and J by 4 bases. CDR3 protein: CASSPGQGLYGYTF. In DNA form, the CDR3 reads TGTGCCAGCTCACCAGGACAGGGGCTCTATGGCTACACCTTC. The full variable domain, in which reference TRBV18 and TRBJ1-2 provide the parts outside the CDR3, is NAGVMQNPRHLVRRRGQEARLRCSPMKGHSHVYWYRQLPEEGLKFMVYLQKENIIDESGMPKERFSAEFPKEGPSILRIQQVVRGDSAAYFCASSPGQGLYGYTFGSGTRLTVV.

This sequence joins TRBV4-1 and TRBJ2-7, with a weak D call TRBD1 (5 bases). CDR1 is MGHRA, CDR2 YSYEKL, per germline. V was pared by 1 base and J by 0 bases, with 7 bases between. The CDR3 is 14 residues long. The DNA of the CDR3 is TGCGCCAGCAGCCAAGGAAGGGGCTCCTACGAGCAGTACGTC. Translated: CASSQGRGSYEQYV.

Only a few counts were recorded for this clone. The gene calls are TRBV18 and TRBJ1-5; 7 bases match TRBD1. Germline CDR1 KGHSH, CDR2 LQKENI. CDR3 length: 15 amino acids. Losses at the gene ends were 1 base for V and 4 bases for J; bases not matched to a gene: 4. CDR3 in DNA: TGTGCCAGCTCACCACTGGGACAGAGGAATCAGCCCCAGCATTTT. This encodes CASSPLGQRNQPQHF.

CDR3 in amino acids: CASSLRPGETQYF. The CDR3 coding sequence is TGCGCCAGCAGCCTGCGGCCGGGGGAGACCCAGTACTTC. The V gene is TRBV4-1, the J gene TRBJ2-5; D may be TRBD2 (5 bases). This CDR3 has 13 amino acids. V dropped 4 bases and J dropped 5 bases, with 11 bases sitting between them. CDR1 is MGHRA, CDR2 YSYEKL, per germline.

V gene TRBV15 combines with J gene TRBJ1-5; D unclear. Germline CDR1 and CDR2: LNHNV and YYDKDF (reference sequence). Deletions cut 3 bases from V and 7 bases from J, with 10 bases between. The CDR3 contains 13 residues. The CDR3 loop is CATSRGRRQPQHF. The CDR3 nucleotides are TGTGCCACCAGCAGGGGTCGGCGGCAGCCCCAGCATTTT.

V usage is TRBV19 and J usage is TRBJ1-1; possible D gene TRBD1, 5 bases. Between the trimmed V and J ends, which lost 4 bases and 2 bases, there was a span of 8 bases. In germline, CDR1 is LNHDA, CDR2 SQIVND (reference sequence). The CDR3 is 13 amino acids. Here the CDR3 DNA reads TGTGCCAGTAGTACGACAGTCAACACTGAAGCTTTCTTT. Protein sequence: CASSTTVNTEAFF.

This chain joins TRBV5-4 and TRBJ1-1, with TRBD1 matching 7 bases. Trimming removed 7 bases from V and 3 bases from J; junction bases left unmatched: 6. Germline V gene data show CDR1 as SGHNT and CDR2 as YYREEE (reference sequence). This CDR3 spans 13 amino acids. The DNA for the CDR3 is TGTGCCAGCCAGACAGGGTGGGACACTGAAGCTTTCTTT. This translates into CASQTGWDTEAFF. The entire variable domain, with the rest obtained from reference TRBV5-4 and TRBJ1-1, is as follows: ETGVTQSPTHLIKTRGQQVTLRCSSQSGHNTVSWYQQALGQGPQFIFQYYREEENGRGNFPPRFSGLQFPNYSSELNVNALELDDSALYLCASQTGWDTEAFFGQGTRLTVV.

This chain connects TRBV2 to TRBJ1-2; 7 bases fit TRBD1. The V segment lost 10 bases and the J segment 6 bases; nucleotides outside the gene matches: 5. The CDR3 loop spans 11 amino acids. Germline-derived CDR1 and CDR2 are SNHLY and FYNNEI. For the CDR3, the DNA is TGTGCCATAGACAGGGAGGATGGCTACACCTTC. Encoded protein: CAIDREDGYTF.

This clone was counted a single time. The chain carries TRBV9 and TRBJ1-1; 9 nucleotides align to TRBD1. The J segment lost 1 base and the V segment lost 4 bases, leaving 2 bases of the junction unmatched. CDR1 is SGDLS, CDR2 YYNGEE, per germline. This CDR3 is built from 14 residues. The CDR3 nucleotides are TGTGCCAGCAGCCGACAGGGGGGGAACACTGAAGCTTTCTTT. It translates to CASSRQGGNTEAFF.

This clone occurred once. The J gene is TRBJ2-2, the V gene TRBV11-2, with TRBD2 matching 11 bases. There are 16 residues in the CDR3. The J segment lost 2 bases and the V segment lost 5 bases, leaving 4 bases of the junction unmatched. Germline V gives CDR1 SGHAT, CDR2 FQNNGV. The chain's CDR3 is CASSARLAGNTGELFF. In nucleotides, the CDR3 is TGTGCCAGCAGCGCTCGACTAGCGGGAAACACCGGGGAGCTGTTTTTT.

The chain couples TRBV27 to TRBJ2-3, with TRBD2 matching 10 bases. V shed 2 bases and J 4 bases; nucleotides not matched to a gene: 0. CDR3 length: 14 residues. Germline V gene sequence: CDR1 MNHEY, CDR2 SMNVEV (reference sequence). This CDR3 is CASSLLAGADTQYF. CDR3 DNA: TGTGCCAGCAGTTTACTAGCGGGAGCAGATACGCAGTATTTT.

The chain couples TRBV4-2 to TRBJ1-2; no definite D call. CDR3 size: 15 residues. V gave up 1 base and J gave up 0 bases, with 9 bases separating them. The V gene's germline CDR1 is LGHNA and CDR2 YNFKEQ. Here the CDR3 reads CASSQGLGANYGYTF. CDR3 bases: TGTGCCAGCAGCCAAGGGTTGGGCGCTAACTATGGCTACACCTTC.

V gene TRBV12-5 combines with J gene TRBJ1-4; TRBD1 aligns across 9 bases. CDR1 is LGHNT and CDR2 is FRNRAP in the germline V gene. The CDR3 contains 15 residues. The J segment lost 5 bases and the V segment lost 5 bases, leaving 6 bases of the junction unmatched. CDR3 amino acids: CASGLPGQGNEKLFF. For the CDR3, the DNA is TGTGCTAGTGGTCTCCCGGGACAGGGAAATGAAAAACTGTTTTTT.

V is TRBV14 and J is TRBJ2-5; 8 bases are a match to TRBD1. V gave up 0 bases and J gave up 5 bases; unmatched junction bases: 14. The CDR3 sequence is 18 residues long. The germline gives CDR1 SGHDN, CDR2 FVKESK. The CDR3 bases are TGTGCCAGCAGCCAAGACGGAAACTTCAGGGGGCAGTGGGAGACCCAGTACTTC. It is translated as CASSQDGNFRGQWETQYF.

The CDR3, as DNA: TGCGCCAGCAGCCGGACCGGGGCTGAAGCTTTCTTT. Its protein is CASSRTGAEAFF. J is TRBJ1-1 and V is TRBV4-1; the D is unclear. The CDR3 runs 12 residues. Trimming shortened V by 4 bases and J by 6 bases, and 9 bases separated the two germline ends. Germline-derived CDR1 and CDR2 are MGHRA and YSYEKL.

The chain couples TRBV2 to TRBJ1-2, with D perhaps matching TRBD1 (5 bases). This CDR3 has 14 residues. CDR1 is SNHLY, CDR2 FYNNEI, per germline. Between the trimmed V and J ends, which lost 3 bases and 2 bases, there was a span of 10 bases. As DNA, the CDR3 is TGTGCCAGCAGTGATAGGGGCCTAAACTATGGCTACACCTTC. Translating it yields CASSDRGLNYGYTF.

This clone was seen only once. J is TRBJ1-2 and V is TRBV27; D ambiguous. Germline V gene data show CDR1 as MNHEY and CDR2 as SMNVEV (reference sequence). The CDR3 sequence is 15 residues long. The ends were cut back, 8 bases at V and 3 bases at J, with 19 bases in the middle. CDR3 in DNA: TGTGCCAGCCTTGGGCCTACCCCTCAAGACTATGGCTACACCTTC. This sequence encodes CASLGPTPQDYGYTF.

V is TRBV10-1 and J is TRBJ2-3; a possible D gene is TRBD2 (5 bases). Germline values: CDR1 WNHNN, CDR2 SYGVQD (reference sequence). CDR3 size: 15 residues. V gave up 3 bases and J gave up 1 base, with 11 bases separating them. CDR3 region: CASSEVIGGTDTQYF. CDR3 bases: TGCGCCAGCAGTGAAGTAATCGGGGGCACAGATACGCAGTATTTT.

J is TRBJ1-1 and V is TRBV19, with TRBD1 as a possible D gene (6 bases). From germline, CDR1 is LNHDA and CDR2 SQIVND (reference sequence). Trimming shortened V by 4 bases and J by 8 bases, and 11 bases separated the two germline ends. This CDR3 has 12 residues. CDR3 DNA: TGTGCCAGTAGTACCGGCACAGGGGAAGCTTTCTTT. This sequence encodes CASSTGTGEAFF.

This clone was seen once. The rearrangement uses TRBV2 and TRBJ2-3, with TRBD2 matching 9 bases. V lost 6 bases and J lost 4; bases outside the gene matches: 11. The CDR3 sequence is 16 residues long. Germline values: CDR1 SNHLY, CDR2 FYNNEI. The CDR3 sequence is CASRRESGLASDTQYF. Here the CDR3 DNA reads TGTGCCAGCAGGAGAGAATCGGGACTAGCTTCAGATACGCAGTATTTT.

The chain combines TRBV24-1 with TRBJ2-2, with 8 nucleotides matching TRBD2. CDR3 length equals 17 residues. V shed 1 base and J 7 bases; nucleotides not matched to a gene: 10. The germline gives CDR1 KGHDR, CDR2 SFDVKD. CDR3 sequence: CATSDFPPHRGGGELFF. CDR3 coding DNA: TGTGCCACCAGTGATTTTCCCCCCCATCGGGGGGGCGGGGAGCTGTTTTTT.

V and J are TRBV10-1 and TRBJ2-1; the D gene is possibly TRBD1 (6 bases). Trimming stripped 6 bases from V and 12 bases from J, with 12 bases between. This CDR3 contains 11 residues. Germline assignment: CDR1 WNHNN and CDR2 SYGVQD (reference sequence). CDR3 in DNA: TGCGCCAGCAGCTTAGGGGGATTGCAGTTCTTC. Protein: CASSLGGLQFF.

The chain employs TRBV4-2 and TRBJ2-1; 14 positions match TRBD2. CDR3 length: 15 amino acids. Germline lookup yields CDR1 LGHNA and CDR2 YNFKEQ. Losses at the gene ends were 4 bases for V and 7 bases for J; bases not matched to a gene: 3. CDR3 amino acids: CASSLGLAGGNEQFF. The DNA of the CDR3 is TGTGCCAGCAGCCTTGGACTAGCGGGGGGTAATGAGCAGTTCTTC.

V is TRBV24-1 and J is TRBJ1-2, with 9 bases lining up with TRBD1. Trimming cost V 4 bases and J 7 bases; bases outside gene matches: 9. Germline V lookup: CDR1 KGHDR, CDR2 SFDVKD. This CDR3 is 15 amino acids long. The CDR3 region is CATSEVGTGTSGYTF. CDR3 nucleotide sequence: TGTGCCACCAGTGAGGTCGGGACAGGGACGAGTGGCTACACCTTC.

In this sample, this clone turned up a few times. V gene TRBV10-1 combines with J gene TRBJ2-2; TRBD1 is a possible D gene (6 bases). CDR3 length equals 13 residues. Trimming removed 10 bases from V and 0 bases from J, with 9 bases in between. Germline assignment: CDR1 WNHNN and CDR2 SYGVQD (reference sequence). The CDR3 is CATGQPNTGELFF. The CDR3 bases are TGCGCCACTGGACAGCCGAACACCGGGGAGCTGTTTTTT.

CDR3 in DNA: TGTGCCAGCAGTTACACAGGGGGCGGCTACACCTTC. Translating it yields CASSYTGGGYTF. The V gene is TRBV6-6, the J gene TRBJ1-2, with 9 bases aligning to TRBD1. CDR1 and CDR2 from the germline V gene are MNHNY and SVGAGI (reference sequence). V was clipped by 2 bases and J by 8 bases; unmatched bases: 0. CDR3 size: 12 residues.